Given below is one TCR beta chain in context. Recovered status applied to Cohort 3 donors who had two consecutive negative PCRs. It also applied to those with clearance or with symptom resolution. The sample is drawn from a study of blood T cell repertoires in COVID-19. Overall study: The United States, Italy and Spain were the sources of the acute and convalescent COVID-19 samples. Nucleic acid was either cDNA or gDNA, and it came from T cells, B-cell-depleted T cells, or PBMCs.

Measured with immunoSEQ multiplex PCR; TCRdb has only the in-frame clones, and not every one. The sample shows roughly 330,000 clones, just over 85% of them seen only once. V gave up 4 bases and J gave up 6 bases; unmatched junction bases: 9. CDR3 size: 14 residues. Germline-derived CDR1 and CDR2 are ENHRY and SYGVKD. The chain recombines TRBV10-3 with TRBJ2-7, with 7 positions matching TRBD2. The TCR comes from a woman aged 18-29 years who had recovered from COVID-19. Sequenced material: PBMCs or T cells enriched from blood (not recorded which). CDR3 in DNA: TGTGCCATCAGTGCTACGGGGGGACTGGGCGAGCAGTACTTC. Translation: CAISATGGLGEQYF.